This paragraph covers one T cell receptor (beta chain) sequence. Its antigen is undetermined. Clones were read by immunoSEQ multiplex PCR, and TCRdb kept only the in-frame ones, dropping some. The table shows approximately 11,000 clones, with about 89% occurring only once. The data stem from a study of T cells after posttransplantation cyclophosphamide. Whole-study results and caveats: Tissue-infiltrating T cells from skin or gut overlapped little with blood T cells.

A marrow graft followed busulfan-fludarabine conditioning, with cyclophosphamide on days +3 and +4. V was clipped by 6 bases and J by 8 bases, with 25 bases between them. This CDR3 has 16 amino acids. From germline, CDR1 is MDHEN and CDR2 SYDVKM. This sequence joins TRBV28 and TRBJ1-1, with D possibly being TRBD1 (6 bases). This sequence was found in a female patient aged 25-39 years who received an allogeneic stem cell transplant from an unrelated donor, was CMV-positive, and had no GVHD. Some T cells may have come from the graft donor. The sequencing here drew on PBMCs, taken after allogeneic stem cell transplant with posttransplant cyclophosphamide. Here the CDR3 DNA reads TGTGCCAGCAGCTTTGAATGGGGGCAGGAAAGAATGGAAGCTTTCTTT. It translates to CASSFEWGQERMEAFF.